The clone carrying this T cell receptor (beta chain) has only a few counts. Its antigen is unidentified. General observations from the study: Tumor Tregs overlapped most with tumor, then blood, naive CD4+ cells.

After constant-region reverse-primer amplification, full-length variable regions underwent semi-nested PCR with Nested Universal Primer A. Using its own MiXCR run on the 5' RACE reads, TCRdb lists one record per CDR3 protein. The table has 55,000 to 80,000 distinct CDR3 sequences, 22% seen once; the top ten hold 2.5% to 3.5%. Trimming removed 7 bases at V and 1 base at J, with 15 bases between. This CDR3 contains 15 residues. Looked up from germline, CDR1 is SGHVS and CDR2 is FQNEAQ. The chain uses TRBV7-8 and TRBJ2-3; D is undetermined. Sequenced material: memory CD4+ T cells sorted from a lymph node. Subset of the sample: memory CD4+ T cells, CD4+CD45RO+CD25-. This sequence originates from a female donor with breast cancer. The CDR3 reads CASTMLTSGTDTQYF. CDR3 nucleotides: TGTGCCAGCACCATGCTTACGAGCGGCACAGATACGCAGTATTTT.